This T cell receptor (beta chain) was profiled in a study of OX40 agonist ivuxolimab in advanced cancers. For the wider study: Ivuxolimab was a fully human IgG2 agonistic monoclonal antibody targeting the costimulatory receptor OX40 (CD134). Intravenous ivuxolimab was administered to patients every 2 weeks at six dose levels: 0.01, 0.1, 0.3, 1.5, 3 and 10 mg/kg. Among the approximately 50 dose-escalation patients, around 19 had hepatocellular carcinoma, roughly 15 melanoma, 9 renal cell carcinoma and 9 head and neck cancer. In the dose-escalation cohort, roughly 80% of patients were male, and the mean age was approximately 64 years, with a range of roughly 20 to 80. Patients were allowed to have had prior anti-PD-1, anti-PD-L1 or anti-CTLA-4 therapy, and 30% to 50% of the dose-escalation patients had previously received checkpoint inhibitors. Partial responses were achieved by three dose-escalation patients, of whom one had hepatocellular carcinoma and two had cutaneous melanoma. Peripheral TCRbeta sequencing aimed to test whether ivuxolimab altered TCR sequence diversity and caused clonal T-cell expansion. The paper reports the monotherapy dose-escalation portion (N of about 50 patients) of the phase I ivuxolimab trial.

Patients with a history of autoimmune disease or receiving systemic immunosuppression were excluded from the trial. Peripheral blood for TCR sequencing was collected from all dose cohorts at baseline, on cycle 4 day 1, and on cycle 7 day 1. The samples were taken from a phase I, first-in-human, multicenter, open-label dose-escalation trial of ivuxolimab. The trial enrolled adults with locally advanced or metastatic head and neck squamous cell, hepatocellular, melanoma or renal cell carcinoma. Before TCR sequencing, CD4+ T cells and CD8+ T cells were sorted from peripheral blood as separate populations. In its sample, this clone was seen a few times. The antigen it binds to is not known. Per-nucleotide qualities are absent, and no much larger clonotype sits a single base away. Genomic DNA was isolated from the sorted cells so that the TCRbeta CDR3 region could be sequenced. The immunoSEQ Assay was used for sequencing of TCRbeta CDR3 regions. The source is immuneACCESS, and TCRdb retained only in-frame sequences with V and J called. Part of the clones is not carried over; for the studies checked, unresolved V genes explain less than half of this, and the remainder is unexplained. The sample has over 55,000 clones on record, 70% to 90% of them singletons. The top ten constitute roughly 1.9% of the sample.

Overall results and qualifications from the work: In partial responders in the 0.1-3.0 mg/kg groups, normalized peripheral clonal expansion was found to be among the lowest, especially among CD8+ T cells. The antigen specificity of the clonally expanded peripheral T cells was not determined. After ivuxolimab, CD8+ T cells had more expanded clones than CD4+ T cells on average. At doses from 0.1 to 3.0 mg/kg, clonal expansion was seen in both CD4+ and CD8+ blood T cells between baseline and week 6. Low levels of normalized T-cell clonal expansion were also shown by some nonresponding patients.

V is reduced by 3 bases and J by 3 bases, leaving a spacing of 9 bases between them. Sequences LNHDA (CDR1) and SQIVND (CDR2) are obtained from the germline V gene (reference sequence). CDR3 length: 13 amino acids, cysteine to phenylalanine. The entry retains the CDR3 DNA only, 39 bases that are in frame from base 1. The TCR comes from an adult with an advanced solid tumor such as melanoma, head and neck, liver or kidney cancer. The sequenced sample was CD4+ or CD8+ T cells sorted from blood, obtained in a trial of the OX40 agonist ivuxolimab. Here the chain combines TRBV19 and TRBJ2-7, with an unclear D gene assignment. The CDR3 corresponds to CASSIATGYEQYF. The nucleotide sequence is given as TGTGCCAGTAGTATCGCGACGGGCTACGAGCAGTACTTC.